This TCR beta chain was sequenced during a study of cytomegalovirus exposure and HLA in healthy donors. PCR involved 60 Vbeta and 13 Jbeta primers. Here immunoSEQ multiplex PCR was the method, and the copy in TCRdb shows in-frame clones only, minus some. The sample contains about 180,000 clones, over 70% of which appear only once. The length of the CDR3 is 14 residues. Germline V gene lookup returns CDR1 SGDLS and CDR2 YYNGEE. V was shortened by 3 bases and J by 1 base, with 10 bases between the two germline ends. The sequence came from a male donor in good health and CMV-seronegative. Sequenced input: PBMCs. The chain carries TRBV9 and TRBJ1-1; D may be TRBD1 (5 bases). CDR3 region: CASSGGRGNTEAFF. The CDR3 DNA follows: TGTGCCAGCAGCGGAGGGAGGGGGAACACTGAAGCTTTCTTT.